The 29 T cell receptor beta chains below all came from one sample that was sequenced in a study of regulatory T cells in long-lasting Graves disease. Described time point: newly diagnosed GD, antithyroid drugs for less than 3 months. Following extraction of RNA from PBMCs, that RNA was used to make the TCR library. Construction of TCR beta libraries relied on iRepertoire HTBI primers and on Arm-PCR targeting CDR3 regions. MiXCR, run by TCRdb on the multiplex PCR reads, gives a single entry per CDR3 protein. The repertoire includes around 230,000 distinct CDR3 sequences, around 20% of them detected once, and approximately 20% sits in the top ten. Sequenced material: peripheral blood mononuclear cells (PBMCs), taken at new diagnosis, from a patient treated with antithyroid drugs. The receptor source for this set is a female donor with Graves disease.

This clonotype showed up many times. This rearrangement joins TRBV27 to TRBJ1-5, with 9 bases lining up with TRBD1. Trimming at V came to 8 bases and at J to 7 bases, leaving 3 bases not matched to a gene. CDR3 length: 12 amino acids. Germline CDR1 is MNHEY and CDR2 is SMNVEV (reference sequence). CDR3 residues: CASGQGRQPQHF. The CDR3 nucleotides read TGTGCCAGCGGACAGGGGAGGCAGCCCCAGCATTTT.

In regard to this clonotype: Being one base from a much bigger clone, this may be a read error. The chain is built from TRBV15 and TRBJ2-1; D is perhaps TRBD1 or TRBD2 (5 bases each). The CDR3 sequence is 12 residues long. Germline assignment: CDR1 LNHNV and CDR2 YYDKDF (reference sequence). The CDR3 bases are TGTGCCACCAGCAGGCTTGGGGGTGAGCAGTCCTTC. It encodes CATSRLGGEQSF. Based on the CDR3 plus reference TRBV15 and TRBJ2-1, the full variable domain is DAMVIQNPRYQVTQFGKPVTLSCSQTLNHNVMYWYQQKSSQAPKLLFHYYDKDFNNEADTPDNFQSRRPNTSFCFLDIRSPGLGDTAMYLCATSRLGGEQSFGPGTRLTVL.

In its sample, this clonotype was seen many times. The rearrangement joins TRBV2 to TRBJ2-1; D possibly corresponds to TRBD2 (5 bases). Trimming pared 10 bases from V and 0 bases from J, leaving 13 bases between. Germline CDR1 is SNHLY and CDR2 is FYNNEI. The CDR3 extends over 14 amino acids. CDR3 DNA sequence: TGTGCCATCTCAGAGGGTTACTCCTACAATGAGCAGTTCTTC. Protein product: CAISEGYSYNEQFF.

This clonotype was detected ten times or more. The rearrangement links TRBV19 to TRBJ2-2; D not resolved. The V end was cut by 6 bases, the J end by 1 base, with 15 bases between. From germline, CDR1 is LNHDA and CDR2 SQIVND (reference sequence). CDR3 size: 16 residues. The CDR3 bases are TGTGCCAGTAGGGGGAAGAAGGAGTGGAACACCGGGGAGCTGTTTTTT. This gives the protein CASRGKKEWNTGELFF.

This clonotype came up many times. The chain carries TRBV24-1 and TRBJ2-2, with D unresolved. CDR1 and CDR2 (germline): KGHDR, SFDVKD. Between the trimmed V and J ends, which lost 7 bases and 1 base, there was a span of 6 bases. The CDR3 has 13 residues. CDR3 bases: TGTGCCACCAGGGGGAAGAACACCGGGGAGCTGTTTTTT. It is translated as CATRGKNTGELFF.

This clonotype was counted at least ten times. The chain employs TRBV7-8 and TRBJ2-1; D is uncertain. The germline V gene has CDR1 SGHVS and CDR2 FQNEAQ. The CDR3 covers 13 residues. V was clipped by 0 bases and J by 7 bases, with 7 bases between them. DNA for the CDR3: TGTGCCAGCAGCTTAGCGGTGTTAAATGAGCAGTTCTTC. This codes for CASSLAVLNEQFF.

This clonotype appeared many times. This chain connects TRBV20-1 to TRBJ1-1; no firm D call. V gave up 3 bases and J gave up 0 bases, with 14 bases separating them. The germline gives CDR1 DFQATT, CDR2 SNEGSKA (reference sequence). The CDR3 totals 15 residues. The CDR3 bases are TGCAGTGCTAGGCCACGTTTGGAATTGAACACTGAAGCTTTCTTT. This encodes CSARPRLELNTEAFF.

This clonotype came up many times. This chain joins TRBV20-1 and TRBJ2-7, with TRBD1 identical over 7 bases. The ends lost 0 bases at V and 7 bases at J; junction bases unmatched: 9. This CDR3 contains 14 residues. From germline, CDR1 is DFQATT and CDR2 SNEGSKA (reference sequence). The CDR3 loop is CSARDLTGSGEQYF. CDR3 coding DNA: TGCAGTGCTAGAGATTTGACAGGGTCTGGAGAGCAGTACTTC.

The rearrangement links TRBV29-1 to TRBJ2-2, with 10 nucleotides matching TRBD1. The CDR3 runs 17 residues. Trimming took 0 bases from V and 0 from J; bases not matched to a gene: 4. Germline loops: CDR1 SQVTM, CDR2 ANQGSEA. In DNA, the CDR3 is TGCAGCGTTGAAGAGGCGGGACAGGGGACGAACACCGGGGAGCTGTTTTTT. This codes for CSVEEAGQGTNTGELFF.

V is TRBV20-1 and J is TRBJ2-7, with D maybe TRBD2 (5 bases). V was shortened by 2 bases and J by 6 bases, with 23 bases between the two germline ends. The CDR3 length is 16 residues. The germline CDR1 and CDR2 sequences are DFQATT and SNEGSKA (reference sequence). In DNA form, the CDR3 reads TGCAGTGCTAGACCCCCCGGACGGACCGGCGCGGGCGAGCAGTACTTC. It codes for CSARPPGRTGAGEQYF.

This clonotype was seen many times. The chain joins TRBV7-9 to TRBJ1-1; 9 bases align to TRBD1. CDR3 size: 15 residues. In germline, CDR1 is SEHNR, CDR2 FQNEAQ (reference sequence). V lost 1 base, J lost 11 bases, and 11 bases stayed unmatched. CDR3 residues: CASSLVGTGRNWAFF. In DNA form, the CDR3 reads TGTGCCAGCAGCTTAGTTGGGACAGGGAGGAATTGGGCTTTCTTT.

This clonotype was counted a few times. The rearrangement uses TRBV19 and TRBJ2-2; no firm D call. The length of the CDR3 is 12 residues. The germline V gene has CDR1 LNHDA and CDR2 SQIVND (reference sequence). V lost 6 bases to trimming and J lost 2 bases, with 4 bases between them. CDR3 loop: CASRKNTGELFF. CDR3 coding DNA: TGTGCCAGTAGAAAAAACACCGGGGAGCTGTTTTTT. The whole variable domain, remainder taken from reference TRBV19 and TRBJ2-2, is DGGITQSPKYLFRKEGQNVTLSCEQNLNHDAMYWYRQDPGQGLRLIYYSQIVNDFQKGDIAEGYSVSREKKESFPLTVTSAQKNPTAFYLCASRKNTGELFFGEGSRLTVL.

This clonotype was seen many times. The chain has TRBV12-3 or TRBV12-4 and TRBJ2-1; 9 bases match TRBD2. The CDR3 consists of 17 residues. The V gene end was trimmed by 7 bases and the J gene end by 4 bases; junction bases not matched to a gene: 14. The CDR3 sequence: CASTSLAGGPSYNEQFF. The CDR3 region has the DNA TGTGCCAGCACCTCCCTCGCGGGAGGGCCCTCTTACAATGAGCAGTTCTTC.

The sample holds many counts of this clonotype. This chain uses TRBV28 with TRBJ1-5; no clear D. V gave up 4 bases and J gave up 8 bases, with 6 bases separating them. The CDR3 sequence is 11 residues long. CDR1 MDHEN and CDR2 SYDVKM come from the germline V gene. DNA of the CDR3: TGTGCCAGCAGTTACCGTGAGCCCCAGCATTTT. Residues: CASSYREPQHF.

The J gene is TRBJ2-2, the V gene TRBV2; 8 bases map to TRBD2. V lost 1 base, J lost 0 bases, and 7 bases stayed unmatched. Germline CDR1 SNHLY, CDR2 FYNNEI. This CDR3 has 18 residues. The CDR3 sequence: CASSEVASGWPNTGELFF. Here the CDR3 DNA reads TGTGCCAGCAGTGAAGTGGCTAGCGGGTGGCCGAACACCGGGGAGCTGTTTTTT. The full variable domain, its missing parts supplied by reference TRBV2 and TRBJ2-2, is EPEVTQTPSHQVTQMGQEVILRCVPISNHLYFYWYRQILGQKVEFLVSFYNNEISEKSEIFDDQFSVERPDGSNFTLKIRSTKLEDSAMYFCASSEVASGWPNTGELFFGEGSRLTVL.

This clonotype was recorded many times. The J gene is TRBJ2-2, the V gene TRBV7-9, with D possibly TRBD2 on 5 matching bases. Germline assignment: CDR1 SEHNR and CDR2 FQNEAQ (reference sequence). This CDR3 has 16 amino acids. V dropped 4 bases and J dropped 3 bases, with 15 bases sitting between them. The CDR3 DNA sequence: TGTGCCAGCAGCTCCCCGGCCGGAGGAGACACCGGGGAGCTGTTTTTT. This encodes CASSSPAGGDTGELFF.

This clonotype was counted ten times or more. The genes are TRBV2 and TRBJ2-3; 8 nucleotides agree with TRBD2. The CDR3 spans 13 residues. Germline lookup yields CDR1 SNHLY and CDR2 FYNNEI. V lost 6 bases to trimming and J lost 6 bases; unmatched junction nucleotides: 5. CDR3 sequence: CASSFRLADTQYF. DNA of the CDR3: TGTGCCAGCAGCTTCCGACTAGCGGATACGCAGTATTTT.

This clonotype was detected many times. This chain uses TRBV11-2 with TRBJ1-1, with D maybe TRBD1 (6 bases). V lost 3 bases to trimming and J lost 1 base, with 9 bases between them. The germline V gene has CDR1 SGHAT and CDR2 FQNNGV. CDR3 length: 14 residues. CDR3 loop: CASSFQGGNTEAFF. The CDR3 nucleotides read TGTGCCAGCAGCTTCCAAGGGGGGAACACTGAAGCTTTCTTT.

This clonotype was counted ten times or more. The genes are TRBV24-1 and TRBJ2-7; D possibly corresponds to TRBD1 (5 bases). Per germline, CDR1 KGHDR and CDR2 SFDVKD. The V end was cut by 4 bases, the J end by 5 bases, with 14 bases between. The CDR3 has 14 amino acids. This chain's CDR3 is CATSEQASPDEQYF. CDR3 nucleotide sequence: TGTGCCACCAGTGAACAGGCCTCCCCCGACGAGCAGTACTTC.

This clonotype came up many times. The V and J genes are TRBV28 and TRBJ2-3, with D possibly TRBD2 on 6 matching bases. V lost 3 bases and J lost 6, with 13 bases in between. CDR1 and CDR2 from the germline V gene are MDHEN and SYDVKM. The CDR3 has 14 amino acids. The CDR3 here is CASSFSIRGDTQYF. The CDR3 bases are TGTGCCAGCAGTTTCTCGATTCGGGGGGATACGCAGTATTTT.

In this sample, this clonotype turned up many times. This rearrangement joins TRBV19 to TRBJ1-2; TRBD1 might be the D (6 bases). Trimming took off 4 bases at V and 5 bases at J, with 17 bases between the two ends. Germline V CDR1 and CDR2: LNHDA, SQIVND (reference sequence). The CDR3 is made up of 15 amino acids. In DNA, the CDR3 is TGTGCCAGTAGTAGATTGGGGGGCGCTCGGTATGGCTACACCTTC. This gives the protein CASSRLGGARYGYTF.

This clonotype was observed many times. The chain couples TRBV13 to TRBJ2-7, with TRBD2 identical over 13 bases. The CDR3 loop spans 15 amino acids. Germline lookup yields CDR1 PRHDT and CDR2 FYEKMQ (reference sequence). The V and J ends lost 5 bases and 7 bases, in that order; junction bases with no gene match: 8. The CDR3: CASSPGTSGIREQYF. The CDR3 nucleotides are TGTGCCAGCAGCCCCGGGACTAGCGGGATACGGGAGCAGTACTTC. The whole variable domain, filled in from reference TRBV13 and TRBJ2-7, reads AAGVIQSPRHLIKEKRETATLKCYPIPRHDTVYWYQQGPGQDPQFLISFYEKMQSDKGSIPDRFSAQQFSDYHSELNMSSLELGDSALYFCASSPGTSGIREQYFGPGTRLTVT.

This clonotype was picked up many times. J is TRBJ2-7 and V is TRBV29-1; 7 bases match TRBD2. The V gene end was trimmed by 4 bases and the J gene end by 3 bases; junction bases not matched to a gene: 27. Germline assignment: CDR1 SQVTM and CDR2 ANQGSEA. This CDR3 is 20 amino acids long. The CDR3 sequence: CSVGIFQGRSGKGLLYEQYF. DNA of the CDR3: TGCAGCGTTGGGATATTTCAGGGACGGAGCGGGAAGGGTCTCCTCTACGAGCAGTACTTC.

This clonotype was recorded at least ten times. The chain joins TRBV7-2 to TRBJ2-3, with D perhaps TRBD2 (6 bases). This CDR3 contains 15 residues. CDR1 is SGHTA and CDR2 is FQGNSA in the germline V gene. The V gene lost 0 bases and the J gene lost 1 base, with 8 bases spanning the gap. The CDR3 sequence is CASSLAGTRTDTQYF. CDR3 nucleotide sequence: TGTGCCAGCAGCTTAGCGGGGACTCGCACAGATACGCAGTATTTT. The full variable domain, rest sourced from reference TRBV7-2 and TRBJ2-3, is GAGVSQSPSNKVTEKGKDVELRCDPISGHTALYWYRQSLGQGLEFLIYFQGNSAPDKSGLPSDRFSAERTGGSVSTLTIQRTQQEDSAVYLCASSLAGTRTDTQYFGPGTRLTVL.

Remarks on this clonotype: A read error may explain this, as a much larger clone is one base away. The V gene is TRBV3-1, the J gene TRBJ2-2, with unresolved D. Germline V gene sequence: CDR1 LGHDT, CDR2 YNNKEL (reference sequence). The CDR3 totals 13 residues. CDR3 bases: TGTGCCAGCAGCCAACCGAACGCCGGGGAGCTGTTTTTT. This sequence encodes CASSQPNAGELFF.

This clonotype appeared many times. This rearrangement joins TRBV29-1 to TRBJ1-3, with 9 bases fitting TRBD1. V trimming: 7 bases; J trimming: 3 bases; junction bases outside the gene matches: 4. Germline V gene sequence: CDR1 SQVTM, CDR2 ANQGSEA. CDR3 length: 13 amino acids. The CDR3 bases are TGCAGCGCGGGACAGGGTGGTGGAAACACCATATATTTT. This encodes CSAGQGGGNTIYF.

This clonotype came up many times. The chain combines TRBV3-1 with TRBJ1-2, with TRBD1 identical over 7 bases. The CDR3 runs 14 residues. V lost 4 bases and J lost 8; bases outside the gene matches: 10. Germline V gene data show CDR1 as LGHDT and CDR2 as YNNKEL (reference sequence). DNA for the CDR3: TGTGCCAGCAGCCCTAACTACAGGGGATCCGGCTACACCTTC. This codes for CASSPNYRGSGYTF. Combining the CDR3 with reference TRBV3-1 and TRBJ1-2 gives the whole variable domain DTAVSQTPKYLVTQMGNDKSIKCEQNLGHDTMYWYKQDSKKFLKIMFSYNNKELIINETVPNRFSPKSPDKAHLNLHINSLELGDSAVYFCASSPNYRGSGYTFGSGTRLTVV.

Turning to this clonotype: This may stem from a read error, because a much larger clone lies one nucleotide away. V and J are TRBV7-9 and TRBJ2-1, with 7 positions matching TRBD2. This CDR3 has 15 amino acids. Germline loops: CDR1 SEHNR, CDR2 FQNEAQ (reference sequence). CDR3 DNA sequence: TGTGTCAGCAGACTTTCAGCGGGACCGGTGGATGAGCAGTTCTTC. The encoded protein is CVSRLSAGPVDEQFF.

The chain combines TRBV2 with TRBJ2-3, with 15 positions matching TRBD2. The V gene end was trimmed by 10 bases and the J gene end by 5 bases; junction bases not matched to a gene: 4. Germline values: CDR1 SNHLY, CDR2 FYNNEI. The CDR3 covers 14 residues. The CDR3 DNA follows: TGTGCCACCGGGGGACTAGCGGGAGGAGATACGCAGTATTTT. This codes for CATGGLAGGDTQYF.